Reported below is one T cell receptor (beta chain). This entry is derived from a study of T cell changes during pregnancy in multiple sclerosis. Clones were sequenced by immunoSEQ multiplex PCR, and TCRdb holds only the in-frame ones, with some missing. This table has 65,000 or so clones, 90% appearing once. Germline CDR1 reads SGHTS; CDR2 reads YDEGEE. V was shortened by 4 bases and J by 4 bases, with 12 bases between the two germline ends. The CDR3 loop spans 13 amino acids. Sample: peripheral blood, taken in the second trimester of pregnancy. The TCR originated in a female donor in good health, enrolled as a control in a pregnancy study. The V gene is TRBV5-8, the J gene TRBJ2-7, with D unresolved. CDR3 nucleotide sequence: TGTGCCAGCAGCCACTCCCCTTATTACGAGCAGTACTTC. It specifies CASSHSPYYEQYF.